The rows below give T cell receptor beta chains drawn from one sample of a study of OX40 agonist ivuxolimab in advanced cancers. Produced via immunoSEQ multiplex PCR; TCRdb's table is partial and in-frame only. In the table there are roughly 87,000 clones, just over 90% of which are singletons. Source: CD4+ or CD8+ T cells sorted from blood, taken in a trial of the OX40 agonist ivuxolimab. These receptor sequences come from an adult with an advanced solid tumor such as melanoma, head and neck, liver or kidney cancer. Both conserved end residues are part of each CDR3. Fields, in order: D gene, J gene, clone size, V gene, CDR3 DNA, CDR3 protein. D genes are given only for firm matches. Some rows mark clone size as missing; the rest say once, few, many or name a class of expanded clone.

- TRBJ1-2 - TRBV19 TGTGCCAGTAGTATGTCACCGGACAGCTATGGCTACACCTTC CASSMSPDSYGYTF
TRBD1 TRBJ1-3 few TRBV28 TGTGCCAGCCACTCGCAGGGGGCTGGAAACACCATATATTTT CASHSQGAGNTIYF
- TRBJ1-5 - TRBV6-6 TGTGCCAGCAGCACTGCAGGGTCCCCCTACCAGCCCCAGCATTTT CASSTAGSPYQPQHF
- TRBJ2-1 - TRBV4-2 TGTGCCAGCAGCCCGAGACAGGCGAACTCCTACAATGAGCAGTTCTTC CASSPRQANSYNEQFF
TRBD1 TRBJ1-4 - TRBV19 TGTGCCAGTTTGGACAGGGGGCGATATGAAAAACTGTTTTTT CASLDRGRYEKLFF
TRBD1 TRBJ1-2 - TRBV10-3 TGTGCCATCAGTGAGCGGGACAGCATTTGGTATGGCTACACCTTC CAISERDSIWYGYTF
TRBD1 TRBJ2-5 - TRBV28 TGTGCCAGCAGGACAGGGGCGGGGGAGACCCAGTACTTC CASRTGAGETQYF
- TRBJ2-5 - TRBV2 TGTGCCAGCAGTGCCCGACTCCCACGGGAGACCCAGTACTTC CASSARLPRETQYF
TRBD1 TRBJ1-4 - TRBV5-1 TGCGCCAGCAGCTTGGAGGGGGCAGGTGAAAAACTGTTTTTT CASSLEGAGEKLFF
- TRBJ2-3 - TRBV25-1 TGTGCCAGCAGTGAACCTGGTGCGGCAGATACGCAGTATTTT CASSEPGAADTQYF
TRBD1 TRBJ1-1 few TRBV19 TGTGCCAGTAGGCACGGGACAGCGGGCACTGAAGCTTTCTTT CASRHGTAGTEAFF
TRBD1 TRBJ2-3 once TRBV6-6 TGTGCCAGCAGATTACCGGGACAGGGGGCAGATACGCAGTATTTT CASRLPGQGADTQYF
TRBD1 TRBJ1-3 - TRBV10-3 TGTGCCATCAGGGTGGGACAGGGCTCTGGAAACACCATATATTTT CAIRVGQGSGNTIYF
TRBD1 TRBJ2-7 once TRBV29-1 TGCAGCGTTGTCATGCAGGGGGTCTACGAGCAGTACTTC CSVVMQGVYEQYF
- TRBJ2-4 - TRBV7-2 TGTGCCAGCAGCTTTTTGGGCAAAAACATTCAGTACTTC CASSFLGKNIQYF
- TRBJ2-4 - TRBV5-1 TGCGCCAGCAGCTTGGGGGACGGGGCCAAAAACATTCAGTACTTC CASSLGDGAKNIQYF
TRBD1 TRBJ2-7 - TRBV29-1 TGCAGCGCCTCGACAGGGGCCAGCTCCTACGAGCAGTACTTC CSASTGASSYEQYF
- TRBJ1-5 - TRBV6-1 TGTGCCAGCAGTTTTAGTGGCGTTGGGAATCAGCCCCAGCATTTT CASSFSGVGNQPQHF
- TRBJ2-5 few TRBV15 TGTGCCACCAGCAGAGGGCGGGACATCCCTCACGGGGAGACCCAGTACTTC CATSRGRDIPHGETQYF
TRBD2 TRBJ2-3 - TRBV5-1 TGCGCCAGCAGCTTTGGCCTAGCGGAGACAGATACGCAGTATTTT CASSFGLAETDTQYF
- TRBJ2-7 once TRBV10-3 TGTGCCATCAGTGAGTCGGACAATTCCTACGAGCAGTACTTC CAISESDNSYEQYF
TRBD2 TRBJ2-2 - TRBV7-2 TGTGCCAGCAGCTTAGGGACTAGCGGGAGGACCGGGGAGCTGTTTTTT CASSLGTSGRTGELFF
TRBD2 TRBJ2-5 once TRBV27 TGTGCCAGCAGTTTATTCGCGGGAGGGCCCCTCGGGGAGACCCAGTACTTC CASSLFAGGPLGETQYF
TRBD2 TRBJ2-5 - TRBV4-3 TGCGCCAGCAGCCAGGAATTAGCGGGAGGGACACAAGAGACCCAGTACTTC CASSQELAGGTQETQYF
TRBD1 TRBJ2-5 - TRBV7-8 TGTGCCAGCAGCCTAAATACAGGGGAGGAGACCCAGTACTTC CASSLNTGEETQYF
- TRBJ2-1 - TRBV5-5 TGTGCCAGCAGATACGCACGGAGAACCTTACTAGAGACGGAGGACAATGAGCAGTTCTTC CASRYARRTLLETEDNEQFF
TRBD2 TRBJ2-5 - TRBV10-3 TGTGCCATCACTAGGGGCGGGGGGCCTCCGGAGACCCAGTACTTC CAITRGGGPPETQYF
- TRBJ2-7 - TRBV28 TGTGCCAGCAGTCGCTCCTACGAGCAGTACTTC CASSRSYEQYF
- TRBJ1-2 - TRBV7-2 TGTGCCAGCAGCTACCAGGGAACTAACTATGGCTACACCTTC CASSYQGTNYGYTF
- TRBJ2-2 once TRBV5-6 TGTGCCAGCAGCTTGGACACCGGGGAGCTGTTTTTT CASSLDTGELFF
TRBD2 TRBJ2-5 - TRBV7-2 TGTGCCAGCAGCCTGACTAGCGGGAGTCGGGAGACCCAGTACTTC CASSLTSGSRETQYF
TRBD1 TRBJ1-6 - TRBV19 TGTGCCAGTAGTATAGACAGGGGGGATTCACCCCTCCACTTT CASSIDRGDSPLHF
- TRBJ1-4 - TRBV5-1 TGCGCCAGCAGCCTGGATACAACTAATGAAAAACTGTTTTTT CASSLDTTNEKLFF
- TRBJ2-4 - TRBV11-2 TGTGCCAGCAGCTTCGGGAACAGGCTGCAAAACATTCAGTACTTC CASSFGNRLQNIQYF
TRBD1 TRBJ2-7 - TRBV7-2 TGTGCCAGCAGCATCTGGGACAGAGATTACGAGCAGTACTTC CASSIWDRDYEQYF
TRBD2 TRBJ2-3 - TRBV7-2 TGTGCCAGCAGCTCACGACTAGCGGGAGCCACAGATACGCAGTATTTT CASSSRLAGATDTQYF
TRBD2 TRBJ2-3 - TRBV4-1 TGCGCCAGCACGCACGGACTAGCGGGAGTTGCAGATACGCAGTATTTT CASTHGLAGVADTQYF